The clone carrying this TCR beta chain was recorded only once. Its antigen is currently unknown. TCRdb keeps only in-frame clones here, not all; method: immunoSEQ multiplex PCR. The sample carries hundreds of thousands of clones, roughly four fifths recorded once. These data come from a study of Ad26.COV2.S vaccination and SARS-CoV-2 variants. Study at large: Among those in the COV1001 Ad26.COV2.S trial arm was the donor. The vaccine Ad26.COV2.S was put into the muscle once, or twice with 56 days between.

Treatment here: about 20 received Ad26.COV2.S at low or high dose, single or two shots; about 5 received placebo; per-sample allocation not given. Repertoires come from day 63 after the first vaccine or placebo injection. An Ad26 vector expressing Wuhan-strain SARS-CoV-2 spike constituted the vaccine. General study points: Participants in the vaccine arm had higher spike-specific TCR breadth; placebo recipients had lower.

The sequences come from peripheral blood, collected in a trial of Ad26.COV2.S vaccine versus placebo. This sequence was found in a person aged 18-60 years who received the Ad26.COV2.S COVID-19 vaccine or a placebo.

CDR3 sequence: CASSLMGGLQNNEQFF. In nucleotides, the CDR3 is TGTGCCAGCAGCTTGATGGGGGGACTACAAAACAATGAGCAGTTCTTC. The chain links TRBV7-2 to TRBJ2-1; TRBD2 matches 7 bases. Germline lookup yields CDR1 SGHTA and CDR2 FQGNSA. J gave up 5 bases and V 3 bases, and 10 bases lay outside the gene matches. The CDR3 is 16 amino acids.